This T cell receptor beta chain emerged from a study of CD8+CD57+ T cells in acquired aplastic anemia. V lost 5 bases, J lost 11 bases, and 14 bases stayed unmatched. Germline V gene sequence: CDR1 SGHAT, CDR2 FQNNGV. CDR3 length: 16 amino acids. Profiles of TCR beta VDJ and CDR3 were generated from a genomic DNA template. Each CDR3 protein is one row after TCRdb ran MiXCR on the reads. The sample yields 150,000 to 200,000 distinct CDR3 sequences, 48% seen once. Only patients with CD8+CD57+ cell expansion on flow cytometry were chosen for sequencing. The chain links TRBV11-2 to TRBJ1-6; TRBD1 matches 8 bases. The origin of this receptor is a human donor with aplastic anemia. The sample was sorted CD4+, CD8+, or CD8+CD57+ T cells (not recorded which) from PBMCs. The CDR3 reads CASSTSRQGRLAPLHF. CDR3 nucleotides: TGTGCCAGCAGCACATCCCGACAGGGGAGGTTGGCACCCCTCCACTTT. Full variable domain (remainder filled in from reference TRBV11-2 and TRBJ1-6): EAGVAQSPRYKIIEKRQSVAFWCNPISGHATLYWYQQILGQGPKLLIQFQNNGVVDDSQLPKDRFSAERLKGVDSTLKIQPAKLEDSAVYLCASSTSRQGRLAPLHFGNGTRLTVT.